The 28 T cell receptor beta chains below come from one sample, sequenced in a study of cytomegalovirus exposure and HLA in healthy donors. Some clones are missing from TCRdb's copy, which holds only in-frame ones; the method was immunoSEQ multiplex PCR. The sample has about 160,000 clones, about 90% seen once. Sequencing was done on a sample of PBMCs. Every receptor here comes from a woman aged 18 to 35 in good health and CMV-seropositive.

This chain connects TRBV25-1 to TRBJ1-1; D is unclear. This CDR3 region has 11 residues. The V gene's germline CDR1 is MGHDK and CDR2 SYGVNS. With 7 bases removed from V and 1 base from J, the gap between germline ends came to 4 bases. The CDR3 reads CASIKNTEAFF. CDR3 DNA sequence: TGTGCCAGCATCAAGAACACTGAAGCTTTCTTT.

The chain is built from TRBV30 and TRBJ2-1; D remains ambiguous. There are 12 residues in the CDR3. CDR1 and CDR2 from the germline V gene are GTSNPN and SVGIG (reference sequence). The V end was cut by 3 bases, the J end by 9 bases, with 12 bases between. This chain's CDR3 is CAWRRLFPEQFF. The CDR3 coding sequence is TGTGCCTGGAGGCGGTTATTTCCTGAGCAGTTCTTC.

The chain carries TRBV5-8 and TRBJ2-6, with 11 bases that match TRBD1. This CDR3 has 18 amino acids. CDR1 and CDR2 (germline): SGHTS, YDEGEE. The J segment lost 0 bases and the V segment lost 4 bases, leaving 6 bases of the junction unmatched. The CDR3 reads CASSPGQGVYSGANVLTF. The CDR3, as DNA: TGTGCCAGCAGCCCGGGACAGGGGGTTTACTCTGGGGCCAACGTCCTGACTTTC.

The chain is built from TRBV18 and TRBJ1-2; 9 nucleotides agree with TRBD1. J gave up 5 bases and V 0 bases, and 1 base lay outside the gene matches. CDR3 length equals 14 residues. Germline CDR1 is KGHSH and CDR2 is LQKENI. This chain's CDR3 is CASSPPGQGYGYTF. In DNA form, the CDR3 reads TGTGCCAGCTCACCACCGGGACAGGGATATGGCTACACCTTC.

This rearrangement joins TRBV30 to TRBJ1-5, with a weak D call TRBD1 (5 bases). The CDR3 loop spans 14 amino acids. Germline-derived CDR1 and CDR2 are GTSNPN and SVGIG (reference sequence). Deletions cut 0 bases from V and 6 bases from J, with 12 bases between. The CDR3 DNA follows: TGTGCCTGGAGTGTATCAGGGAACGGTCAGCCCCAGCATTTT. Translated, it gives CAWSVSGNGQPQHF.

This chain connects TRBV6-5 to TRBJ1-5; D is ambiguous. The CDR3 runs 14 residues. Trimming cost V 2 bases and J 7 bases, with 12 bases left between them. Germline loops: CDR1 MNHEY, CDR2 SVGAGI. DNA for the CDR3: TGTGCCAGCAGTTACAGTGGCTCGCGGCAGCCCCAGCATTTT. Translating gives CASSYSGSRQPQHF.

This chain links TRBV29-1 with TRBJ2-5, with D uncertain. This CDR3 spans 10 amino acids. CDR1 is SQVTM and CDR2 is ANQGSEA in the germline V gene. Trimming left V 4 bases short and J 3 bases short, with 3 bases between. CDR3 region: CSVVEETQYF. In DNA form, the CDR3 reads TGCAGCGTTGTCGAAGAGACCCAGTACTTC.

The V gene is TRBV15, the J gene TRBJ2-2; D may be TRBD1 (6 bases). The CDR3 totals 14 residues. Germline V gene data show CDR1 as LNHNV and CDR2 as YYDKDF (reference sequence). V shed 5 bases and J shed 1 base, with 8 bases lying between them. CDR3 region: CATSAQGNTGELFF. DNA for the CDR3: TGTGCCACCAGCGCACAGGGGAACACCGGGGAGCTGTTTTTT.

The V call is TRBV14, the J call TRBJ1-1; D possibly corresponds to TRBD1 (5 bases). Germline V lookup: CDR1 SGHDN, CDR2 FVKESK. This CDR3 region has 13 residues. Trimming cost V 2 bases and J 5 bases, with 9 bases left between them. The CDR3 region has the DNA TGTGCCAGCAGCCAATATGGGGGGACTGAAGCTTTCTTT. Translating gives CASSQYGGTEAFF.

This clone was observed a few times. The chain employs TRBV9 and TRBJ1-1, with 7 bases aligning to TRBD1. This CDR3 is built from 12 residues. The germline V gene encodes CDR1 SGDLS and CDR2 YYNGEE. V shed 3 bases, J shed 8 bases, and the junction held 4 bases outside the gene matches. CDR3 bases: TGTGCCAGCAGCGCTACCAGGGGGGAAGCTTTCTTT. Its translation: CASSATRGEAFF.

V is TRBV6-5 and J is TRBJ2-7; 8 nucleotides line up with TRBD1. The CDR3 sequence is 14 residues long. The V and J ends lost 6 bases and 4 bases, in that order; junction bases with no gene match: 8. Germline V gives CDR1 MNHEY, CDR2 SVGAGI. CDR3 bases: TGTGCCAGCAGGAACCGGGACAGGTTTTACGAGCAGTACTTC. Protein: CASRNRDRFYEQYF.

The genes are TRBV4-1 and TRBJ2-7; D is perhaps TRBD1 (6 bases). This CDR3 is 14 amino acids long. V shed 1 base and J shed 3 bases, with 10 bases lying between them. The germline V gene encodes CDR1 MGHRA and CDR2 YSYEKL. The CDR3 region is CASSQVTDSYEQYF. CDR3 sequence (DNA): TGCGCCAGCAGCCAAGTTACGGACAGCTACGAGCAGTACTTC.

This clone has a single count. The V call is TRBV4-2, the J call TRBJ1-4, with D perhaps TRBD1 (5 bases). Germline-derived CDR1 and CDR2 are LGHNA and YNFKEQ. The CDR3 sequence is 16 residues long. V was clipped by 0 bases and J by 2 bases, with 10 bases between them. CDR3 nucleotides: TGTGCCAGCAGCCAAGATCGGCAGGGCACTAATGAAAAACTGTTTTTT. It yields the protein CASSQDRQGTNEKLFF.

This chain uses TRBV19 with TRBJ2-2, with D maybe TRBD2 (6 bases). There are 15 residues in the CDR3. The germline V gene encodes CDR1 LNHDA and CDR2 SQIVND (reference sequence). V was cut by 5 bases and J by 1 base, with 11 bases left in between. CDR3 coding DNA: TGTGCCAGTAGTCGGGAGAGGCTGAACACCGGGGAGCTGTTTTTT. Protein product: CASSRERLNTGELFF.

The CDR3 loop is CASSYTEESEAFF. For the CDR3, the DNA is TGTGCCAGCAGTTACACGGAGGAATCTGAAGCTTTCTTT. The genes are TRBV6-6 and TRBJ1-1; D is unclear. V lost 2 bases and J 6 bases, leaving 10 bases between the germline ends. The CDR3 length is 13 residues. Germline lookup yields CDR1 MNHNY and CDR2 SVGAGI (reference sequence).

A remark on this clone: Different DNA sequences within this sample yield the same CDR3. This chain uses TRBV6-5 with TRBJ2-7, with D possibly matching TRBD1 (5 bases). Trimming left V 6 bases short and J 6 bases short, with 9 bases between. This CDR3 spans 11 amino acids. Germline CDR1 MNHEY, CDR2 SVGAGI. CDR3 residues: CASRQGSEQYF. Written as DNA, the CDR3 is TGTGCCAGCAGGCAGGGATCCGAGCAGTACTTC.

The V call is TRBV19, the J call TRBJ1-1; 7 bases match TRBD1. The V and J ends lost 6 bases and 2 bases, in that order; junction bases with no gene match: 9. The CDR3 extends over 15 amino acids. CDR1 is LNHDA and CDR2 is SQIVND in the germline V gene (reference sequence). The CDR3 loop reads CASSRTGDENTEAFF. DNA for the CDR3: TGTGCCAGTAGCAGGACAGGAGATGAAAACACTGAAGCTTTCTTT.

The rearrangement links TRBV18 to TRBJ1-2; 8 nucleotides match TRBD1. The V gene's germline CDR1 is KGHSH and CDR2 LQKENI. The CDR3 sequence is 14 residues long. With V trimmed by 6 bases and J by 8 bases, 11 bases remained unmatched. The CDR3 spells CASSQTQGDEGYTF. The CDR3 DNA follows: TGTGCCAGCTCGCAAACACAGGGGGATGAGGGCTACACCTTC.

This chain joins TRBV2 and TRBJ1-2; TRBD1 matches at 7 bases. The V gene end was trimmed by 6 bases and the J gene end by 6 bases; junction bases not matched to a gene: 4. The CDR3 is 12 amino acids. Germline V gene data show CDR1 as SNHLY and CDR2 as FYNNEI. This CDR3 reads CASRYTGDGYTF. The CDR3 bases are TGTGCCAGCAGGTATACAGGGGATGGCTACACCTTC.

V gene TRBV19 combines with J gene TRBJ2-3; D remains ambiguous. The length of the CDR3 is 12 residues. Trimming removed 5 bases at V and 0 bases at J, with 3 bases between. Per germline, CDR1 LNHDA and CDR2 SQIVND (reference sequence). CDR3 bases: TGTGCCAGTAGTCCTAGCACAGATACGCAGTATTTT. Its protein product is CASSPSTDTQYF.

CDR3 nucleotides: TGTGCCTGGAGTACCGAACTGACGGGGTTTGGCTATGGCTACACCTTC. It is translated as CAWSTELTGFGYGYTF. The chain links TRBV30 to TRBJ1-2; D gene ambiguous. The ends were cut back, 2 bases at V and 4 bases at J, with 20 bases in the middle. CDR1 and CDR2 from the germline V gene are GTSNPN and SVGIG (reference sequence). The CDR3 length is 16 residues. The full variable domain, rest sourced from reference TRBV30 and TRBJ1-2, is SQTIHQWPATLVQPVGSPLSLECTVEGTSNPNLYWYRQAAGRGLQLLFYSVGIGQISSEVPQNLSASRPQDRQFILSSKKLLLSDSGFYLCAWSTELTGFGYGYTFGSGTRLTVV.

DNA for the CDR3: TGTGCCAGCAGCTATAGGACTAGCGGGAGCCTAGAGACCCAGTACTTC. It is translated as CASSYRTSGSLETQYF. The chain employs TRBV9 and TRBJ2-5; 13 bases are shared with TRBD2. Germline loops: CDR1 SGDLS, CDR2 YYNGEE. The CDR3 extends over 16 amino acids. V was pared by 4 bases and J by 4 bases, with 7 bases of the junction left unmatched.

This clone is a singleton in its sample. V usage is TRBV9 and J usage is TRBJ1-1; D might be TRBD1 (5 bases). The V and J ends lost 0 bases and 3 bases respectively, with 21 bases between them. The CDR3 runs to 18 residues. Germline loops: CDR1 SGDLS, CDR2 YYNGEE. CDR3 coding DNA: TGTGCCAGCAGCGTAGGGACGGCTGTTCGGGGGAGGGACACTGAAGCTTTCTTT. It is translated as CASSVGTAVRGRDTEAFF.

CDR3 in amino acids: CASSQAGRLAGPIEQFF. In nucleotides, the CDR3 is TGTGCCAGCAGCCAAGCCGGTCGACTAGCGGGACCTATTGAGCAGTTCTTC. This chain links TRBV4-2 with TRBJ2-1; TRBD2 matches at 11 bases. The CDR3 has 17 residues. Per the germline V gene, CDR1 is LGHNA and CDR2 is YNFKEQ. The ends lost 1 base at V and 9 bases at J; junction bases unmatched: 11.

This clone was counted a single time. The rearrangement uses TRBV19 and TRBJ2-5, with a weak D call TRBD2 (5 bases). CDR3 length: 14 residues. The germline V gene encodes CDR1 LNHDA and CDR2 SQIVND (reference sequence). V lost 8 bases, J lost 0 bases, and 13 bases lay in between. The CDR3 nucleotides are TGTGCCAGTCGGGATGGGAAGTACCAAGAGACCCAGTACTTC. This sequence encodes CASRDGKYQETQYF.

V gene TRBV7-6 combines with J gene TRBJ2-3; D is uncertain. The length of the CDR3 is 15 residues. Germline values: CDR1 SGHVS, CDR2 FNYEAQ. Trimming stripped 1 base from V and 1 base from J, with 9 bases between. The CDR3 DNA reads as TGTGCCAGCAGCTTAGTCACTGCCCGCACAGATACGCAGTATTTT. It translates to CASSLVTARTDTQYF. The complete variable domain, with remaining parts taken from reference TRBV7-6 and TRBJ2-3, reads GAGVSQSPRYKVTKRGQDVALRCDPISGHVSLYWYRQALGQGPEFLTYFNYEAQQDKSGLPNDRFSAERPEGSISTLTIQRTEQRDSAMYRCASSLVTARTDTQYFGPGTRLTVL.

The chain recombines TRBV6-5 with TRBJ1-3, with a possible D match to TRBD1 (6 bases). The CDR3 is 12 residues long. V was cut by 10 bases and J by 3 bases, with 10 bases left in between. Per germline, CDR1 MNHEY and CDR2 SVGAGI. CDR3 in amino acids: CATRTVGNTIYF. The DNA for the CDR3 is TGTGCCACCCGGACAGTTGGAAACACCATATATTTT.

This rearrangement joins TRBV27 to TRBJ2-2; D may be TRBD2 (5 bases). Trimming shortened V by 7 bases and J by 4 bases, and 10 bases separated the two germline ends. This CDR3 has 13 amino acids. Germline CDR1 is MNHEY and CDR2 is SMNVEV (reference sequence). The CDR3 nucleotides are TGTGCCAGCACTCCGGGAAGCACCGGGGAGCTGTTTTTT. Translation: CASTPGSTGELFF.